The 29 T cell receptor beta chains below were found in one sample sequenced in a study of T cells in Graves' hyperthyroidism and ophthalmopathy. TCR beta CDR3 region amplification was performed from RNA transcripts. HTBI primers were the set used in a first-round RT-PCR of the TCR CDR3. From the multiplex PCR reads, TCRdb called clonotypes with MiXCR, one entry per CDR3 protein. The table shows 300,000 to 450,000 distinct CDR3 sequences, with about 13% occurring only once. Sequences were obtained from blood. These receptors were obtained from a woman aged 18-35 years with Graves' hyperthyroidism.

This clonotype has just a few counts. The gene calls are TRBV6-9 and TRBJ1-4; no clear D. Germline values: CDR1 MNHGY, CDR2 SVAAGI. This CDR3 has 13 residues. V was trimmed by 0 bases and J by 8 bases, leaving 7 bases between them. CDR3 bases: TGTGCCAGCAGTTATTCCCTACGGGAAAAACTGTTTTTT. Protein product: CASSYSLREKLFF.

This clonotype was seen repeatedly, ten times or more. The chain uses TRBV7-9 and TRBJ1-2; D unclear. V gave up 4 bases and J gave up 4 bases, with 13 bases separating them. Germline V gives CDR1 SEHNR, CDR2 FQNEAQ (reference sequence). This CDR3 spans 14 amino acids. This CDR3 reads CASSYGGGPYGYTF. The CDR3, as DNA: TGTGCCAGCAGCTATGGTGGCGGTCCCTATGGCTACACCTTC.

Many counts were recorded for this clonotype. The V call is TRBV7-9, the J call TRBJ2-7; TRBD1 agrees at 8 bases. The CDR3 runs 15 residues. Per the germline V gene, CDR1 is SEHNR and CDR2 is FQNEAQ (reference sequence). The ends lost 5 bases at V and 3 bases at J; junction bases unmatched: 9. The CDR3 loop reads CASSPRDRPYYEQYF. The CDR3 DNA reads as TGTGCCAGCAGCCCCAGGGACAGGCCCTACTACGAGCAGTACTTC.

J is TRBJ2-1 and V is TRBV4-1; possibly TRBD1 for D (5 bases). Looked up from germline, CDR1 is MGHRA and CDR2 is YSYEKL. Trimming removed 3 bases from V and 2 bases from J, with 17 bases in between. There are 17 residues in the CDR3. Written as DNA, the CDR3 is TGCGCCAGCAGCCACAACTTTCGACAGCAACCCTACAATGAGCAGTTCTTC. Translated: CASSHNFRQQPYNEQFF.

This chain uses TRBV10-3 with TRBJ1-1, with 8 positions matching TRBD1. Germline V gene data show CDR1 as ENHRY and CDR2 as SYGVKD. The CDR3 spans 13 residues. Trimming removed 8 bases from V and 4 bases from J; junction bases left unmatched: 6. The CDR3 region is CAIRGQGVTEAFF. The CDR3 DNA follows: TGTGCCATCCGCGGACAGGGAGTCACTGAAGCTTTCTTT.

This clonotype was found many times. The chain couples TRBV19 to TRBJ2-1; TRBD1 matches at 9 bases. This CDR3 contains 15 residues. J lost 9 bases, V lost 6 bases, and 12 bases had no gene match. The germline gives CDR1 LNHDA, CDR2 SQIVND (reference sequence). CDR3 DNA: TGTGCCAGTAGCCCACTAACAGGGGGCTTGGCTGAGCAGTTCTTC. Translated: CASSPLTGGLAEQFF.

The CDR3 spells CASGGASYNEQFF. In nucleotides, the CDR3 is TGTGCCAGCGGGGGGGCCTCCTACAATGAGCAGTTCTTC. The chain has TRBV28 and TRBJ2-1; possible D gene TRBD2, 7 bases. Trimming took 8 bases from V and 0 from J, leaving 8 bases between them. This CDR3 contains 13 residues. Germline V gene data show CDR1 as MDHEN and CDR2 as SYDVKM.

There are many counts of this clonotype. The chain employs TRBV25-1 and TRBJ1-2; D gene unclear. Trimming cost V 3 bases and J 8 bases, with 13 bases left between them. This CDR3 region has 13 residues. Germline-derived CDR1 and CDR2 are MGHDK and SYGVNS. CDR3 in amino acids: CASSEGTSRGYTF. The CDR3 nucleotides are TGTGCCAGCAGTGAGGGAACTTCGAGGGGCTACACCTTC.

This clonotype was observed a few times. The chain joins TRBV24-1 to TRBJ2-4; perhaps D is TRBD1 or TRBD2 (5 bases each). CDR3 length: 14 amino acids. The V end was cut by 3 bases, the J end by 1 base, with 6 bases between. Germline V gives CDR1 KGHDR, CDR2 SFDVKD. The CDR3 region has the DNA TGTGCCACCAGTGATAGGGACGCCAAAAACATTCAGTACTTC. Amino acid sequence: CATSDRDAKNIQYF.

This clonotype was detected many times. V and J are TRBV3-1 and TRBJ2-1; TRBD2 might be the D (6 bases). The CDR3 is made up of 15 amino acids. Germline loops: CDR1 LGHDT, CDR2 YNNKEL (reference sequence). Trimming stripped 4 bases from V and 0 bases from J, with 10 bases between. CDR3 nucleotide sequence: TGTGCCAGCAGCCCCCGGGGGAGCTCCTACAATGAGCAGTTCTTC. Translated, it gives CASSPRGSSYNEQFF.

This clonotype was picked up a small number of times. The chain combines TRBV3-1 with TRBJ2-5; 8 bases are shared with TRBD2. V shed 4 bases, J shed 4 bases, and the junction held 8 bases outside the gene matches. There are 15 residues in the CDR3. Per the germline V gene, CDR1 is LGHDT and CDR2 is YNNKEL (reference sequence). In DNA, the CDR3 is TGTGCCAGCAGCCTCGCGGGGGGAAGGGGAGAGACCCAGTACTTC. Encoded protein: CASSLAGGRGETQYF.

This clonotype was seen at least ten times. The J gene is TRBJ2-1, the V gene TRBV18; TRBD2 matches 11 bases. J lost 9 bases, V lost 0 bases, and 4 bases had no gene match. This CDR3 contains 15 residues. Germline V gene data show CDR1 as KGHSH and CDR2 as LQKENI. The CDR3 DNA reads TGTGCCAGCTCACCACCTAGCGGGGGGGCGAGTGAGCAGTTCTTC. Translating gives CASSPPSGGASEQFF.

Notes on this clonotype: This could be a read error, since a much larger clone is one nucleotide away. The chain couples TRBV2 to TRBJ2-1, with unresolved D. The CDR3 covers 16 residues. Trimming pared 6 bases from V and 0 bases from J, leaving 15 bases between. The germline V gene encodes CDR1 SNHLY and CDR2 FYNNEI. This CDR3 is CASRAQPAYSYNEQFF. The CDR3 region has the DNA TGTGCCAGCAGGGCCCAACCAGCGTACTCCTACAATGAGCAGTTCTTC. The full variable domain, completed using reference TRBV2 and TRBJ2-1, is EPEVTQTPSHQVTQMGQEVILRCVPISNHLYFYWYRQILGQKVEFLVSFYNNEISEKSEIFDDQFSVERPDGSNFTLKIRSTKLEDSAMYFCASRAQPAYSYNEQFFGPGTRLTVL.

There are many counts of this clonotype. The chain has TRBV5-1 and TRBJ1-2; D possibly corresponds to TRBD1 (5 bases). The germline CDR1 and CDR2 sequences are SGHRS and YFSETQ. The V end was cut by 4 bases, the J end by 7 bases, with 14 bases between. The CDR3 sequence is 13 residues long. This chain's CDR3 is CASSVGREGGYTF. The CDR3 DNA is TGCGCCAGCAGCGTGGGACGAGAGGGTGGCTACACCTTC. Combining the CDR3 with reference TRBV5-1 and TRBJ1-2 gives the whole variable domain KAGVTQTPRYLIKTRGQQVTLSCSPISGHRSVSWYQQTPGQGLQFLFEYFSETQRNKGNFPGRFSGRQFSNSRSEMNVSTLELGDSALYLCASSVGREGGYTFGSGTRLTVV.

This clonotype was recorded many times. The CDR3 spells CASSLGTDTEAFF. Written as DNA, the CDR3 is TGTGCCAGCAGCCTGGGGACAGACACTGAAGCTTTCTTT. The chain links TRBV9 to TRBJ1-1; 7 bases map to TRBD1. Germline-derived CDR1 and CDR2 are SGDLS and YYNGEE. This CDR3 spans 13 amino acids. Germline trimming cut 4 bases from V and 3 bases from J; bases unmatched to any gene: 3.

This clonotype has a handful of counts. V and J are TRBV6-1 and TRBJ1-1, with 9 bases lining up with TRBD1. V was pared by 6 bases and J by 1 base, with 9 bases of the junction left unmatched. Germline V gives CDR1 MNHNS, CDR2 SASEGT. The CDR3 has 16 amino acids. CDR3 sequence reads: CASSLRQGEGNTEAFF. CDR3 coding DNA: TGTGCCAGCAGCCTCCGACAGGGGGAAGGGAACACTGAAGCTTTCTTT.

The V call is TRBV5-1, the J call TRBJ2-5; 7 nucleotides agree with TRBD2. The junction had 5 bases not matched to a gene; V was cut back by 0 bases and J by 0 bases. Germline V gene sequence: CDR1 SGHRS, CDR2 YFSETQ. The CDR3 is 16 amino acids. The CDR3 reads CASSLEASGYQETQYF. CDR3 coding DNA: TGCGCCAGCAGCTTGGAGGCTAGCGGATACCAAGAGACCCAGTACTTC.

Comment on this clonotype: A much larger clone lies a single base off, so this may be a read error. This chain links TRBV12-3 or TRBV12-4 with TRBJ1-2; D is ambiguous. This CDR3 has 13 amino acids. The CDR3 here is CAGSKDINYGYTF. CDR3 in DNA: TGTGCCGGCAGCAAAGACATTAACTATGGCTACACCTTC.

V is TRBV19 and J is TRBJ2-3; TRBD1 might be the D (6 bases). This CDR3 is 15 amino acids long. Between the trimmed V and J ends, which lost 3 bases and 0 bases, there was a span of 10 bases. The germline CDR1 and CDR2 sequences are LNHDA and SQIVND (reference sequence). The CDR3, as DNA: TGTGCCAGTAGTATTACAGGGACAAGCACAGATACGCAGTATTTT. Amino acid sequence: CASSITGTSTDTQYF.

This clonotype was seen at least ten times. V gene TRBV7-3 combines with J gene TRBJ2-1, with TRBD2 matching over 14 bases. V lost 5 bases and J lost 10; bases outside the gene matches: 7. The CDR3 runs to 15 residues. CDR1 is SGHTA, CDR2 FQGTGA, per germline. The CDR3 region is CASSLGRTSGREQFF. The CDR3 bases are TGTGCCAGCAGCCTCGGGCGGACTAGCGGGAGGGAGCAGTTCTTC.

This clonotype has ten or more counts. The chain recombines TRBV6-2 or TRBV6-3 with TRBJ1-1; tentatively, D is TRBD1 (5 bases). The CDR3 is 14 residues long. The V and J ends lost 4 bases and 4 bases respectively, with 13 bases between them. Germline-derived CDR1 and CDR2 are MNHEY and SVGEGT. The chain's CDR3 is CASSFLGVSTEAFF. The CDR3 bases are TGTGCCAGCAGTTTTCTGGGGGTGAGCACTGAAGCTTTCTTT.

In this sample, this clonotype turned up many times. This chain uses TRBV6-2 or TRBV6-3 with TRBJ2-3, with D possibly called TRBD1 or TRBD2 (5 bases each). CDR3 length equals 14 residues. Per the germline V gene, CDR1 is MNHEY and CDR2 is SVGEGT. Deletions cut 4 bases from V and 5 bases from J, with 13 bases between. The CDR3 nucleotides read TGTGCCAGCAGTTCGGGGAGTACAGGAGATACGCAGTATTTT. It specifies CASSSGSTGDTQYF.

This clonotype was seen at least ten times. This chain joins TRBV18 and TRBJ2-1; TRBD2 agrees at 10 bases. Germline CDR1 KGHSH, CDR2 LQKENI. CDR3 length: 15 residues. V was pared by 6 bases and J by 4 bases, with 6 bases of the junction left unmatched. The CDR3 is CASSANSGGYNEQFF. CDR3 nucleotide sequence: TGTGCCAGCTCGGCAAATAGCGGGGGGTACAATGAGCAGTTCTTC.

This clonotype was detected many times. The CDR3 sequence is CASSLASGMNNEQFF. CDR3 sequence (DNA): TGTGCCAGCAGCTTAGCTAGCGGGATGAACAATGAGCAGTTCTTC. The V gene is TRBV7-6, the J gene TRBJ2-1, with 8 bases identical to TRBD2. The CDR3 loop spans 15 amino acids. Trimming cost V 0 bases and J 5 bases; bases outside gene matches: 3. Germline values: CDR1 SGHVS, CDR2 FNYEAQ.

A few counts support this clonotype. This chain connects TRBV5-6 to TRBJ1-2; D is unclear. V was clipped by 1 base and J by 4 bases, with 23 bases between them. The CDR3 is 18 amino acids. The germline gives CDR1 SGHDT, CDR2 YYEEEE. The CDR3 DNA reads TGTGCCAGCAGCTTGCTGCAACTTGGATCGGCCGGCGGCTATGGCTACACCTTC. Translating it yields CASSLLQLGSAGGYGYTF.

The chain links TRBV5-1 to TRBJ1-2; 9 bases agree with TRBD1. The CDR3 is 13 amino acids. With V trimmed by 3 bases and J by 6 bases, 3 bases remained unmatched. Germline V gene sequence: CDR1 SGHRS, CDR2 YFSETQ. The CDR3 is CASSSQGADGYTF. The CDR3, as DNA: TGCGCCAGCAGCTCACAGGGGGCAGATGGCTACACCTTC.

This clonotype was observed many times. The chain uses TRBV11-3 and TRBJ1-6; 11 bases map to TRBD1. Germline V lookup: CDR1 SGHNT, CDR2 YENEEA. This CDR3 is built from 17 residues. V lost 2 bases, J lost 2 bases, and 2 bases stayed unmatched. The DNA for the CDR3 is TGTGCCAGCAGCTTAAGGACAGGGGGCACCTATAATTCACCCCTCCACTTT. Translating gives CASSLRTGGTYNSPLHF.

V usage is TRBV20-1 and J usage is TRBJ1-2; D remains ambiguous. The CDR3 consists of 14 residues. The V gene's germline CDR1 is DFQATT and CDR2 SNEGSKA (reference sequence). Trimming pared 0 bases from V and 2 bases from J, leaving 10 bases between. As DNA, the CDR3 is TGCAGTGCTAGAGATTTAGGTCTAAACTATGGCTACACCTTC. Its protein product is CSARDLGLNYGYTF.

This clonotype was detected a few times. The chain employs TRBV6-1 and TRBJ2-1, with D unclear. The V gene lost 3 bases and the J gene lost 3 bases, with 12 bases spanning the gap. This CDR3 is 15 amino acids long. Looked up from germline, CDR1 is MNHNS and CDR2 is SASEGT. The CDR3 spells CASSDIFTLYNEQFF. The CDR3 nucleotides read TGTGCCAGCAGTGACATCTTTACCCTCTACAATGAGCAGTTCTTC.